The clone carrying this T cell receptor beta chain was detected once. TCRdb's copy holds only in-frame clones and misses some; the assay was immunoSEQ multiplex PCR. The sample has roughly 400,000 clones, over 75% seen once. This sample is drawn from a study of blood T cell repertoires in COVID-19. The sequenced sample consisted of PBMCs or T cells enriched from blood (not recorded which). The clonotype originates from a woman aged 18-29 years who had been exposed to COVID-19.

The CDR3 loop is CASSRDGHNQPQHF. Written as DNA, the CDR3 is TGTGCCAGCAGCCGTGACGGACACAATCAGCCCCAGCATTTT. The chain links TRBV6-5 to TRBJ1-5, with a weak D call TRBD1 (5 bases). The V end was cut by 6 bases, the J end by 3 bases, with 12 bases between. The CDR3 is 14 amino acids. Germline V lookup: CDR1 MNHEY, CDR2 SVGAGI.